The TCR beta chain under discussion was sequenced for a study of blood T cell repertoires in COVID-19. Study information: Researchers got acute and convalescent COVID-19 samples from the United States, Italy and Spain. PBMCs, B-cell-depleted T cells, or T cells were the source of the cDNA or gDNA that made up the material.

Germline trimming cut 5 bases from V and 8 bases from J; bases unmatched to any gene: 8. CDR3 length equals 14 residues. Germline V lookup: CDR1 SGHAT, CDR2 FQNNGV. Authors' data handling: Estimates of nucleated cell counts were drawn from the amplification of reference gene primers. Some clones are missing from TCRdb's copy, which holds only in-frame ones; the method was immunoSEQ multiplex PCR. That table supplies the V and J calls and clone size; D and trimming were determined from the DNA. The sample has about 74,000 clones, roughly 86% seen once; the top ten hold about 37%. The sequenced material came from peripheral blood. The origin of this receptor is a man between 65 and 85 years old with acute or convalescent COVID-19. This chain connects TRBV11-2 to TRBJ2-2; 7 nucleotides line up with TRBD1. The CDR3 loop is CASSKDREVGELFF. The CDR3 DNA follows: TGTGCCAGCAGCAAAGACAGGGAAGTTGGGGAGCTGTTTTTT.